This TCR beta chain appears in the sequencing data of a study of OX40 agonist ivuxolimab in advanced cancers. In germline, CDR1 is LNHNV, CDR2 YYDKDF (reference sequence). V lost 0 bases and J 3 bases, leaving 14 bases between the germline ends. The CDR3 has 17 amino acids. Clones were sequenced by immunoSEQ multiplex PCR, and TCRdb holds only the in-frame ones, with some missing. Seen here are around 70,000 clones, 65% to 85% observed once, and the top ten hold about 0.72%. This rearrangement joins TRBV15 to TRBJ2-2; tentatively, D is TRBD1 or TRBD2 (5 bases each). The receptor was isolated from an adult with an advanced solid tumor such as melanoma, head and neck, liver or kidney cancer. Sequenced material: CD4+ or CD8+ T cells sorted from blood, taken in a trial of the OX40 agonist ivuxolimab. CDR3 sequence (DNA): TGTGCCACCAGCAGAGATGAGGGGAACTGGGACACCGGGGAGCTGTTTTTT. It specifies CATSRDEGNWDTGELFF.